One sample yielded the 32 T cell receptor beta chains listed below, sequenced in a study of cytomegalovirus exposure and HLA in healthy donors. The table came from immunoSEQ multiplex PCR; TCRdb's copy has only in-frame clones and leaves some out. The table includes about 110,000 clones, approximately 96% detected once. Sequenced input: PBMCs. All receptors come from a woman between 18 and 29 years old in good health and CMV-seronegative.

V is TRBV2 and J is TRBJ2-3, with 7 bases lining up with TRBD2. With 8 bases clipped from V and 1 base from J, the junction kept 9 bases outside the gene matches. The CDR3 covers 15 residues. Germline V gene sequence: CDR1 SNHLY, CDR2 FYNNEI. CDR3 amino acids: CASLLWGGGTDTQYF. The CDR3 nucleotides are TGTGCCAGCCTTCTATGGGGGGGAGGCACAGATACGCAGTATTTT.

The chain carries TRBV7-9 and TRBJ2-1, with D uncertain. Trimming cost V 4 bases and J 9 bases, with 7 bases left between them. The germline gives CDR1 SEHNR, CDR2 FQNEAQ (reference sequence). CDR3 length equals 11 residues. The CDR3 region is CASSSHSEQFF. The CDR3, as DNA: TGTGCCAGCAGCTCCCACTCTGAGCAGTTCTTC. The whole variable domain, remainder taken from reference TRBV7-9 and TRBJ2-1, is DTGVSQNPRHKITKRGQNVTFRCDPISEHNRLYWYRQTLGQGPEFLTYFQNEAQLEKSRLLSDRFSAERPKGSFSTLEIQRTEQGDSAMYLCASSSHSEQFFGPGTRLTVL.

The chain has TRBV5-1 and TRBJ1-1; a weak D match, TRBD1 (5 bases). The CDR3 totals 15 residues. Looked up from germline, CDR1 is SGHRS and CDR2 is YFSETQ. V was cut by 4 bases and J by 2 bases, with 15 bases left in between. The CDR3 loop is CASSLDRQRNTEAFF. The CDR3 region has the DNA TGCGCCAGCAGCCTCGACAGACAGAGAAACACTGAAGCTTTCTTT.

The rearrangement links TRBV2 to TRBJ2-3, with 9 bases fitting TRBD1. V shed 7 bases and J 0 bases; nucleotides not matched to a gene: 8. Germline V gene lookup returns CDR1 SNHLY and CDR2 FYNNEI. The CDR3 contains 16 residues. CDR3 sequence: CASILLDRGSTDTQYF. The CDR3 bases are TGTGCCAGCATCCTTCTCGACAGGGGGAGCACAGATACGCAGTATTTT.

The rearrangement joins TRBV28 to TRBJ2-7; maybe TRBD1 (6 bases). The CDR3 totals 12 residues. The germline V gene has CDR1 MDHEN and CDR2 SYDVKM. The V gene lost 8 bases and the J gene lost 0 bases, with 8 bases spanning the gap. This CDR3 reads CASVTGSYEQYF. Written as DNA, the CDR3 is TGTGCCAGCGTGACAGGCTCCTACGAGCAGTACTTC.

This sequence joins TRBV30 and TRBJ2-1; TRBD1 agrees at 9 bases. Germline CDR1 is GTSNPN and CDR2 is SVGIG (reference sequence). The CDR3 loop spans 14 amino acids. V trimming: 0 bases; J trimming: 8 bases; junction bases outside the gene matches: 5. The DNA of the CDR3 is TGTGCCTGGAGTGTAGGGACAGGGCACTATGAGCAGTTCTTC. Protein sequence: CAWSVGTGHYEQFF.

The CDR3 loop reads CASSTNTGLAGPPYEQYF. Written as DNA, the CDR3 is TGTGCCAGCAGTACAAACACGGGACTAGCGGGGCCACCCTACGAGCAGTACTTC. This chain uses TRBV27 with TRBJ2-7; the match to TRBD2 covers 13 bases. V lost 5 bases to trimming and J lost 2 bases; unmatched junction nucleotides: 12. The CDR3 sequence is 18 residues long. Germline CDR1 MNHEY, CDR2 SMNVEV (reference sequence).

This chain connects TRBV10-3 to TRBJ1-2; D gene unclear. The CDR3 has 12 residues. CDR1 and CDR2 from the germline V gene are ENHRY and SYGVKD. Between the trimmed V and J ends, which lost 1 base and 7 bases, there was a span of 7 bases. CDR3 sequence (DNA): TGTGCCATCAGTGAGTGGGAGGCTGGCTACACCTTC. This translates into CAISEWEAGYTF.

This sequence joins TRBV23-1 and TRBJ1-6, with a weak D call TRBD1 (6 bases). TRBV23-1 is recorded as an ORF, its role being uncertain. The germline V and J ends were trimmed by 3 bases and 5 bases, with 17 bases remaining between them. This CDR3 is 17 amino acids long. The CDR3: CASSHVTGNANNSPLHF. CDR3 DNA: TGCGCCAGCAGTCACGTGACAGGAAACGCCAATAATTCACCCCTCCACTTT.

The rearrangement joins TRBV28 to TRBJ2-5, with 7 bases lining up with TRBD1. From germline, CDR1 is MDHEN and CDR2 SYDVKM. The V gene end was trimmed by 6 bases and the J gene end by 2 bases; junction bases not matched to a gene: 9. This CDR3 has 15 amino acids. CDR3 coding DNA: TGTGCCAGCAGGTCGGCAGGGGGAAAACAAGAGACCCAGTACTTC. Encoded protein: CASRSAGGKQETQYF.

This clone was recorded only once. CDR3 loop: CASSLDLAVDTQYF. The CDR3 region has the DNA TGTGCCAGCAGCTTAGATCTAGCAGTAGATACGCAGTATTTT. This chain uses TRBV7-2 with TRBJ2-3; D perhaps matches TRBD2 (5 bases). Germline assignment: CDR1 SGHTA and CDR2 FQGNSA. CDR3 length equals 14 residues. Trimming removed 1 base at V and 5 bases at J, with 10 bases between.

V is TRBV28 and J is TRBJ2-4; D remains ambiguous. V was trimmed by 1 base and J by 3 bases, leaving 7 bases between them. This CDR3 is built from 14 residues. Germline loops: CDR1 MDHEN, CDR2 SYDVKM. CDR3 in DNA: TGTGCCAGCAGTTTATACAACTACAAAAACATTCAGTACTTC. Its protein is CASSLYNYKNIQYF.

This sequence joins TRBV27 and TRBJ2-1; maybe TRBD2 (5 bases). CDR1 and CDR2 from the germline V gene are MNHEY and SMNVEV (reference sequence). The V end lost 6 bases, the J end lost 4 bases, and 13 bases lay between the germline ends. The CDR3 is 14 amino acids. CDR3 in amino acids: CASRREYSYNEQFF. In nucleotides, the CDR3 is TGTGCCAGCAGGAGGGAATATAGTTACAATGAGCAGTTCTTC.

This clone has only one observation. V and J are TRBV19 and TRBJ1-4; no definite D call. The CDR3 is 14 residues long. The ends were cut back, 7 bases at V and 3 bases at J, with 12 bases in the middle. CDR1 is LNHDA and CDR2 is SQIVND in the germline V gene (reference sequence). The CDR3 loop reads CASTMRAANEKLFF. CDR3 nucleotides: TGTGCCAGTACCATGCGGGCGGCTAATGAAAAACTGTTTTTT.

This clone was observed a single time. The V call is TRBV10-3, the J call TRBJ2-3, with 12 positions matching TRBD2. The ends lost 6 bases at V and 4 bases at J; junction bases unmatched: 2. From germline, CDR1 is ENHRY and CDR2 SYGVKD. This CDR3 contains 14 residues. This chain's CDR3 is CAIRASGGADTQYF. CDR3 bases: TGTGCCATCAGGGCTAGCGGGGGGGCAGATACGCAGTATTTT.

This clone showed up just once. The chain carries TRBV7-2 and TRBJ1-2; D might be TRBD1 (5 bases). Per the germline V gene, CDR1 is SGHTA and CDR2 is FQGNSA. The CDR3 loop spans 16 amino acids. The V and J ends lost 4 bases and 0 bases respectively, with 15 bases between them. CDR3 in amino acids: CASSSLPRTTNYGYTF. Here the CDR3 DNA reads TGTGCCAGCAGCTCCCTCCCCCGGACAACTAACTATGGCTACACCTTC.

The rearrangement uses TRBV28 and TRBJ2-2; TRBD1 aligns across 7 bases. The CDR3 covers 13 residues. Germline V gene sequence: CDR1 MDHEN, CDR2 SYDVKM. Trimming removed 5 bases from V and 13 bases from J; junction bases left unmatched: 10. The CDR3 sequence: CASSPNRGRRLFF. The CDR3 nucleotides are TGTGCCAGCAGTCCTAACAGGGGAAGGAGGCTGTTTTTT.

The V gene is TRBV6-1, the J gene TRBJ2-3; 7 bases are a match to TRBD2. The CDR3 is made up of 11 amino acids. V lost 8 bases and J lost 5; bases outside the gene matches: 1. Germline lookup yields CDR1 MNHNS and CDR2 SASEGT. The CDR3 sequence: CASGEGDTQYF. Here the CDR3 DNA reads TGTGCCAGCGGGGAGGGAGATACGCAGTATTTT.

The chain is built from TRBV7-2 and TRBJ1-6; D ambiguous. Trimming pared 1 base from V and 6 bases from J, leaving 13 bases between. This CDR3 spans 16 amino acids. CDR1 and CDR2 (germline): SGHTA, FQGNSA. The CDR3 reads CASSLVAQITNSPLHF. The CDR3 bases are TGTGCCAGCAGCTTAGTCGCACAGATAACTAATTCACCCCTCCACTTT.

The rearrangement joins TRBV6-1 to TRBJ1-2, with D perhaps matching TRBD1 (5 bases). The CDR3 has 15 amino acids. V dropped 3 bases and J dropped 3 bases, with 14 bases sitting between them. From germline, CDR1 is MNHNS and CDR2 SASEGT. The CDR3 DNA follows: TGTGCCAGCAGTGACAGGGCCGAGCGGGACTATGGCTACACCTTC. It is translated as CASSDRAERDYGYTF.

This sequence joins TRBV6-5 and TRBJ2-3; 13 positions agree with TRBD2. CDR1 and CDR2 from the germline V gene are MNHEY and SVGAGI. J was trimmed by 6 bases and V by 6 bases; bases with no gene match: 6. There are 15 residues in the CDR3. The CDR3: CASSPGTSGADTQYF. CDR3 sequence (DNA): TGTGCCAGCAGCCCCGGGACTAGCGGGGCCGATACGCAGTATTTT.

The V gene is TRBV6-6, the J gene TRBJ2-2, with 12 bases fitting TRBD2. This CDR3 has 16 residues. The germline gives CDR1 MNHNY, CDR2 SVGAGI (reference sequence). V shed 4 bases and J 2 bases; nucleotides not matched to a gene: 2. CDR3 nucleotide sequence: TGTGCCAGCAGTTCGACTAGCGGGGGAAACACCGGGGAGCTGTTTTTT. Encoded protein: CASSSTSGGNTGELFF.

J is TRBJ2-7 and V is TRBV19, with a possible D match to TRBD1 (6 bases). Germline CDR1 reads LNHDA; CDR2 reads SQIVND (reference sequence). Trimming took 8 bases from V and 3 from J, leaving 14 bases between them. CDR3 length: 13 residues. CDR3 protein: CASGGQGHYEQYF. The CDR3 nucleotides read TGTGCCAGTGGGGGCCAGGGTCACTACGAGCAGTACTTC.

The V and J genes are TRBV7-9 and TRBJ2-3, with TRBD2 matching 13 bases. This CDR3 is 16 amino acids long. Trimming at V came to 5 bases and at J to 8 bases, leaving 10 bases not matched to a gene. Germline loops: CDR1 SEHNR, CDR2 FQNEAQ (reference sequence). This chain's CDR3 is CASSPTSGGKAGTQYF. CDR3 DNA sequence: TGTGCCAGCAGCCCGACTAGCGGGGGGAAGGCGGGTACGCAGTATTTT.

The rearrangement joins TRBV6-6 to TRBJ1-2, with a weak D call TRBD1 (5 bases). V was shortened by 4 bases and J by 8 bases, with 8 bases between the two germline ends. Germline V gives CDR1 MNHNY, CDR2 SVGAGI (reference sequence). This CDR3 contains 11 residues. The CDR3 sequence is CASSSREGYTF. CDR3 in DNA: TGTGCCAGCAGTTCCAGGGAAGGCTACACCTTC.

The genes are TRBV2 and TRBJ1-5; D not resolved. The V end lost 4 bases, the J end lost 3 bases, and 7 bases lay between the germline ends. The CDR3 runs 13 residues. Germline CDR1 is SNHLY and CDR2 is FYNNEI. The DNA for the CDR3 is TGTGCCAGCAGTGTCCAGGCCAATCAGCCCCAGCATTTT. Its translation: CASSVQANQPQHF.

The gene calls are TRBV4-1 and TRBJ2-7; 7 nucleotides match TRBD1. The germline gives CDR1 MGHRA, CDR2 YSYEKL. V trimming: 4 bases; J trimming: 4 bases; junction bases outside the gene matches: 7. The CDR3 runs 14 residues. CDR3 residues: CASSRETGRYEQYF. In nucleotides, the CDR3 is TGCGCCAGCAGCCGAGAGACAGGGCGGTACGAGCAGTACTTC.

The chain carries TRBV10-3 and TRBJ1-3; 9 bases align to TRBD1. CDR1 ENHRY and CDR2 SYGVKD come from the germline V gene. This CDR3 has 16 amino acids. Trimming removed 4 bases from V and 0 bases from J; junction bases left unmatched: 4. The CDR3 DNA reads TGTGCCATCAGTGGGACAGGGGCCCGCTCTGGAAACACCATATATTTT. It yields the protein CAISGTGARSGNTIYF.

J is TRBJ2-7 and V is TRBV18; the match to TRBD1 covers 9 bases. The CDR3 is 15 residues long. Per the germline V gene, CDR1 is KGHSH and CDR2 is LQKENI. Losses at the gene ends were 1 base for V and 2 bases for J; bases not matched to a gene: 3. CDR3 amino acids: CASSPLGTGTYEQYF. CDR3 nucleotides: TGTGCCAGCTCACCACTCGGGACAGGGACCTACGAGCAGTACTTC.

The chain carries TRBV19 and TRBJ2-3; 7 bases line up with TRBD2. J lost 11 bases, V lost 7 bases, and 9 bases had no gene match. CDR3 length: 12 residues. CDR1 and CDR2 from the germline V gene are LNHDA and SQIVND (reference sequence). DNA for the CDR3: TGTGCCAGTACGGGGACTATCGGGCAGCAGTATTTT. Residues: CASTGTIGQQYF.

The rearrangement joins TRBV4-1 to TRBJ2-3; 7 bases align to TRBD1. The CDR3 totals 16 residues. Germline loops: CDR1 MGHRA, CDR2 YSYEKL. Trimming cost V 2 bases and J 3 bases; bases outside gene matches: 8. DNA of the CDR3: TGCGCCAGCAGCCAACCCCGACAGGGAGAGACAGATACGCAGTATTTT. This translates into CASSQPRQGETDTQYF.

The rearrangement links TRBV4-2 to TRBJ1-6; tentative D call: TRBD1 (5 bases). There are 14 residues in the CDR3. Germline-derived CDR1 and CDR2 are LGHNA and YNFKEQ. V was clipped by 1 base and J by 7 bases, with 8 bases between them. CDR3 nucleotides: TGTGCCAGCAGCCAAGGACAGCAAAATTCACCCCTCCACTTT. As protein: CASSQGQQNSPLHF.